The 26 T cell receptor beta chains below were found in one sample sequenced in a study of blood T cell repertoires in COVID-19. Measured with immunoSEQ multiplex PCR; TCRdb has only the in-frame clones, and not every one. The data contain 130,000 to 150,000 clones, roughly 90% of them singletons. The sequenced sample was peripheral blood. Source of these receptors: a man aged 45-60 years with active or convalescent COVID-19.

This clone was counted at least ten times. As DNA, the CDR3 is TGTGCCAGCAGCTCCACACCGGGACAGGAAACCTACGAGCAGTACTTC. This sequence encodes CASSSTPGQETYEQYF. The rearrangement joins TRBV7-9 to TRBJ2-7; TRBD1 aligns across 8 bases. V lost 4 bases, J lost 2 bases, and 10 bases stayed unmatched. Per the germline V gene, CDR1 is SEHNR and CDR2 is FQNEAQ (reference sequence). The CDR3 is 16 residues long.

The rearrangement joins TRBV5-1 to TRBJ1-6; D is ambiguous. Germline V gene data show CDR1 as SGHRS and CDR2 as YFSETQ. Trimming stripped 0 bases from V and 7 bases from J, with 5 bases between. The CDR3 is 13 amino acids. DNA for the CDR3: TGCGCCAGCAGCTTGGAAGAGAATTCACCCCTCCACTTT. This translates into CASSLEENSPLHF.

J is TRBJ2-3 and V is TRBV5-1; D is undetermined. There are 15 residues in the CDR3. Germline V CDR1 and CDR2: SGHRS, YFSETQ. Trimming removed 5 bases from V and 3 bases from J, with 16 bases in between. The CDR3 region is CASRVRPLGTDTQYF. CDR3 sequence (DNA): TGCGCCAGCAGAGTGCGGCCCCTCGGTACAGATACGCAGTATTTT.

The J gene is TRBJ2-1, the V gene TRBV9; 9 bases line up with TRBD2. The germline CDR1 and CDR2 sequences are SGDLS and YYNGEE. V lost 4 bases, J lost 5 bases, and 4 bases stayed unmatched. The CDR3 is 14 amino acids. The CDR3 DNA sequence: TGTGCCAGCAGCCCGGCTAGCGGGAACAATGAGCAGTTCTTC. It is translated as CASSPASGNNEQFF. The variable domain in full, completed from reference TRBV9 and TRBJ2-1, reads DSGVTQTPKHLITATGQRVTLRCSPRSGDLSVYWYQQSLDQGLQFLIQYYNGEERAKGNILERFSAQQFPDLHSELNLSSLELGDSALYFCASSPASGNNEQFFGPGTRLTVL.

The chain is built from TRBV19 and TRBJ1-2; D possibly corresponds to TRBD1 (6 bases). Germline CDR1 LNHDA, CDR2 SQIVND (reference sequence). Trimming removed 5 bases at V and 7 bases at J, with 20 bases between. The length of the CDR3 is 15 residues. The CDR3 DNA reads TGTGCCAGTAGTTCCCGAGGAGGGGGGGCGGTTGGCTACACCTTC. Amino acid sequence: CASSSRGGGAVGYTF.

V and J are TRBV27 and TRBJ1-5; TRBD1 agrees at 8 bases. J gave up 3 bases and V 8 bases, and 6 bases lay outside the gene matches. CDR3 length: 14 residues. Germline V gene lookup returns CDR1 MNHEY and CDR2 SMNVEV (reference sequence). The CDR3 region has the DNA TGTGCCAGCCGAACAGGGGGGATCAATCAGCCCCAGCATTTT. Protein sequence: CASRTGGINQPQHF.

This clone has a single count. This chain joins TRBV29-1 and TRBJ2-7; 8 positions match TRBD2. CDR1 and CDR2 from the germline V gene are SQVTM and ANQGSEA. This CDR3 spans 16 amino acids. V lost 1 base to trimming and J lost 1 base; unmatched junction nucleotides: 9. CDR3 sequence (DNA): TGCAGCGTTGAAGCGGGTAGCGGGATAGGGTCCTACGAGCAGTACTTC. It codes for CSVEAGSGIGSYEQYF.

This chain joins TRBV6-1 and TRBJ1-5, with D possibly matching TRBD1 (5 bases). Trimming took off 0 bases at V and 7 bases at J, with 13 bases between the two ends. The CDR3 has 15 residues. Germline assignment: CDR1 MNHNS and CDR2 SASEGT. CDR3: CASSEALIRAQPQHF. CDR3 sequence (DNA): TGTGCCAGCAGTGAAGCGCTCATCAGGGCCCAGCCCCAGCATTTT.

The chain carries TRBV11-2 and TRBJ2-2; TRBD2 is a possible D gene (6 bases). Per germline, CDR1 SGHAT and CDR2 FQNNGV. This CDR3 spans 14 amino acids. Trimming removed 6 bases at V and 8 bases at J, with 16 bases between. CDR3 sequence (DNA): TGTGCCAGCAGGTCCACCGGGCTAGCGGGGGAGCTGTTTTTT. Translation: CASRSTGLAGELFF.

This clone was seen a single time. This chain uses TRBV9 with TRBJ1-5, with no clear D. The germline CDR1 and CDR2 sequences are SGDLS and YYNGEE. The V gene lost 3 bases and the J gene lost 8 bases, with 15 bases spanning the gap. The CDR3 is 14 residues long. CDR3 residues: CASSARAVGEPQHF. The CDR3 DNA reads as TGTGCCAGCAGCGCTCGGGCCGTCGGGGAGCCCCAGCATTTT.

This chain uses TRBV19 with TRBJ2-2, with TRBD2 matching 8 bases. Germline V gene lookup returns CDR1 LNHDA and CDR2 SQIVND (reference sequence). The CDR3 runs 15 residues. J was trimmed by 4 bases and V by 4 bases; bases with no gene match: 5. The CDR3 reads CASSTSGSTTGELFF. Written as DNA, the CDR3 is TGTGCCAGTAGTACCAGCGGGAGTACCACCGGGGAGCTGTTTTTT.

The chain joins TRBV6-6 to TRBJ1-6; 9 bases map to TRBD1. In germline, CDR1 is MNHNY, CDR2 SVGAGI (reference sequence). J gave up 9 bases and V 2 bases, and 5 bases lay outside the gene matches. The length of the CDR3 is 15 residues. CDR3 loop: CASSYTDRGASPLHF. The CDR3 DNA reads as TGTGCCAGCAGTTACACTGACAGGGGGGCTTCACCCCTCCACTTT.

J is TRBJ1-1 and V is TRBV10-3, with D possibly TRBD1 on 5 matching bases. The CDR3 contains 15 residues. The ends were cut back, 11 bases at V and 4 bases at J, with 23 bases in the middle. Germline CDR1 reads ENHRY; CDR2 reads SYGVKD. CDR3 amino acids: CASRGYGASGTEAFF. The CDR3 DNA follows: TGTGCCTCACGTGGCTATGGGGCCTCGGGCACTGAAGCTTTCTTT.

The CDR3 sequence is CSVSAGGKQYF. The CDR3 DNA sequence: TGCAGCGTTTCGGCGGGAGGAAAGCAGTACTTC. The rearrangement uses TRBV29-1 and TRBJ2-7, with 8 bases fitting TRBD2. This CDR3 is built from 11 residues. The V gene end was trimmed by 5 bases and the J gene end by 8 bases; junction bases not matched to a gene: 5. Looked up from germline, CDR1 is SQVTM and CDR2 is ANQGSEA.

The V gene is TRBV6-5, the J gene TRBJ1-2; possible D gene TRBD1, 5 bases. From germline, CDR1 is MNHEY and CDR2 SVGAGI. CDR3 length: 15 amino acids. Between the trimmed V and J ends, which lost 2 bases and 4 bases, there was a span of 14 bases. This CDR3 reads CASSYLAGRPYGYTF. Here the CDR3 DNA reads TGTGCCAGCAGTTACCTCGCAGGGAGGCCCTATGGCTACACCTTC.

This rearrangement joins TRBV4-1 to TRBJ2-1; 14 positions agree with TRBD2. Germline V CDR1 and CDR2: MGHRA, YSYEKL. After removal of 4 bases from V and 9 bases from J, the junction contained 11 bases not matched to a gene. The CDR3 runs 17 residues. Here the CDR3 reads CASSRGTSGRLGGEQFF. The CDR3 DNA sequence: TGCGCCAGCAGCCGCGGGACTAGCGGGAGATTGGGTGGTGAGCAGTTCTTC.

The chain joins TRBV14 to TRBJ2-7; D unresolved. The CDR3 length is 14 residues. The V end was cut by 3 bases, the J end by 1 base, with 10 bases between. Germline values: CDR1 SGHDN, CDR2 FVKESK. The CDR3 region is CASSHRLDSYEQYF. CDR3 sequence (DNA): TGTGCCAGCAGCCACCGGTTAGATTCCTACGAGCAGTACTTC.

In DNA, the CDR3 is TGTGCCAGCAGGCTGACAGATCAGCCCCAGCATTTT. It codes for CASRLTDQPQHF. The chain uses TRBV28 and TRBJ1-5; TRBD1 is a possible D gene (5 bases). This CDR3 is 12 amino acids long. Germline V gene data show CDR1 as MDHEN and CDR2 as SYDVKM. V lost 6 bases and J 5 bases, leaving 8 bases between the germline ends. The variable domain in full, completed from reference TRBV28 and TRBJ1-5, reads DVKVTQSSRYLVKRTGEKVFLECVQDMDHENMFWYRQDPGLGLRLIYFSYDVKMKEKGDIPEGYSVSREKKERFSLILESASTNQTSMYLCASRLTDQPQHFGDGTRLSIL.

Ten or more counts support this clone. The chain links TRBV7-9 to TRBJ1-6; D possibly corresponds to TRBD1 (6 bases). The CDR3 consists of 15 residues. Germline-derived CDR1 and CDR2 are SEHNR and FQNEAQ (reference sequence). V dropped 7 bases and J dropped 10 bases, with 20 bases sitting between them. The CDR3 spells CASTKGGRKYSPLHF. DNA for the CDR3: TGTGCCAGCACCAAAGGGGGGCGCAAGTACTCACCCCTCCACTTT.

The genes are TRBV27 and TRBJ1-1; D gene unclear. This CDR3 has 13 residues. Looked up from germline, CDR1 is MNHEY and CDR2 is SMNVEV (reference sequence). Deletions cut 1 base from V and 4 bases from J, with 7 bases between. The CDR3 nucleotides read TGTGCCAGCAGTTTATTGCCGGGCACTGAAGCTTTCTTT. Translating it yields CASSLLPGTEAFF.

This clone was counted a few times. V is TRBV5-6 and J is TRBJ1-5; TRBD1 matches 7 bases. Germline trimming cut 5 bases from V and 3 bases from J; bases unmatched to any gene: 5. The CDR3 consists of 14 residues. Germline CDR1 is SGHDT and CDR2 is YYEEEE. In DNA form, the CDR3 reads TGTGCCAGCAGTCGGGGACAGCACAATCAGCCCCAGCATTTT. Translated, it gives CASSRGQHNQPQHF.

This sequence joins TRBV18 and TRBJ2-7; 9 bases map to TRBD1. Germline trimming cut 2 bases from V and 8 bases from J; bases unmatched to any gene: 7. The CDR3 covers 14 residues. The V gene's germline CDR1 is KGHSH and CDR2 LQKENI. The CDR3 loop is CASSPEQGAIKQYF. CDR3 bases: TGTGCCAGCTCACCAGAACAGGGGGCAATTAAGCAGTACTTC.

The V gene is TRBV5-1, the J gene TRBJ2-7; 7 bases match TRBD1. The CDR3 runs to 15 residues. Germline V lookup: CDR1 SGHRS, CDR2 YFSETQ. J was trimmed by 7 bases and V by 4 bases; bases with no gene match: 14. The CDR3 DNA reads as TGCGCCAGCAGCCCCCTACAGGGGACCCAGGGGGAGCAGTACTTC. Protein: CASSPLQGTQGEQYF.

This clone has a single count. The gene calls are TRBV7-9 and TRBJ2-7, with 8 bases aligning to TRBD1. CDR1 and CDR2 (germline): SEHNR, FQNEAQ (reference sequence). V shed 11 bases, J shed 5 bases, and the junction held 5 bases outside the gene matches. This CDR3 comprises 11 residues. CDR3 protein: CALQGVHEQYF. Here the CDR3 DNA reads TGTGCCTTACAGGGGGTGCACGAGCAGTACTTC.

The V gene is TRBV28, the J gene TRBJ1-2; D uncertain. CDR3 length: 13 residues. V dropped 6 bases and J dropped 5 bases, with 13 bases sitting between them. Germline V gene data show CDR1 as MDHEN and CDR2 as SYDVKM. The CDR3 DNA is TGTGCCAGCAGCACCAGGAACAGTTATGGCTACACCTTC. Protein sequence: CASSTRNSYGYTF.

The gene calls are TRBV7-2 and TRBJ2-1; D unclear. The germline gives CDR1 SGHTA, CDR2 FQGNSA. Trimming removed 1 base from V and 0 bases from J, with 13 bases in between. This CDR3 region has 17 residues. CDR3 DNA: TGTGCCAGCAGCTTAGATTCGACGAGGAGCTCCTACAATGAGCAGTTCTTC. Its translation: CASSLDSTRSSYNEQFF.